This TCR beta chain was captured in a study of T cell responses to AZD1222 COVID-19 vaccine. Clones were read by immunoSEQ multiplex PCR, and TCRdb kept only the in-frame ones, dropping some. The sample has roughly 160,000 clones; 90% to 95% are singletons. The sequence was obtained from an adult in good health. This specimen was peripheral blood, taken on day 0 of MenACWY control vaccination.

The CDR3 sequence is CAGVPGGGNTIYF. In DNA form, the CDR3 reads TGTGCCGGGGTCCCAGGAGGCGGAAACACCATATATTTT. The V and J genes are TRBV12-3 or TRBV12-4 and TRBJ1-3; D gene ambiguous. Deletions cut 11 bases from V and 4 bases from J, with 15 bases between. The CDR3 sequence is 13 residues long.